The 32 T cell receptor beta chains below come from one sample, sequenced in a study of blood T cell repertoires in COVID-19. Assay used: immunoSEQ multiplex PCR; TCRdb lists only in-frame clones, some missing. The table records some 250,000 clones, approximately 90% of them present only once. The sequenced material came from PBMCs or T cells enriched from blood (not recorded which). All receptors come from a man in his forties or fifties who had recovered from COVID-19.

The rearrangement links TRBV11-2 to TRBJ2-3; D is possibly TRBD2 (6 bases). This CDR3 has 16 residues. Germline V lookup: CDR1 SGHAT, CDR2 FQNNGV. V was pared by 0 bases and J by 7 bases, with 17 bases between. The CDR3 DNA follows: TGTGCCAGCAGCTTAGAGCCTAGCGCCTCGTCGTATACGCAGTATTTT. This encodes CASSLEPSASSYTQYF.

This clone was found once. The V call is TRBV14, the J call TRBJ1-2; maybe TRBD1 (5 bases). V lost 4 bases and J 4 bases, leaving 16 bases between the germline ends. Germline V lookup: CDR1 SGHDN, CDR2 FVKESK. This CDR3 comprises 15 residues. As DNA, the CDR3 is TGTGCCAGCAGCCCCAGACAGTTCCTTCGCTATGGCTACACCTTC. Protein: CASSPRQFLRYGYTF.

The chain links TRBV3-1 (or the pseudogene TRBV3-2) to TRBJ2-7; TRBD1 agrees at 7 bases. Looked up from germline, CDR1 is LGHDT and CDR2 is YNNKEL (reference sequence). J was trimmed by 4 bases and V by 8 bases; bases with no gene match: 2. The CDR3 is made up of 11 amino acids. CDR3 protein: CASRDSYEQYF. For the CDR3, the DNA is TGTGCCAGCCGGGACAGTTACGAGCAGTACTTC.

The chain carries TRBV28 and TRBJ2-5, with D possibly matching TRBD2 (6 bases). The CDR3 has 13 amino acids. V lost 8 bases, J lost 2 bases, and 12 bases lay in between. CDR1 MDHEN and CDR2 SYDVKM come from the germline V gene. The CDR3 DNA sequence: TGTGCCAGCTTGGTGGGAGGACAAGAGACCCAGTACTTC. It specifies CASLVGGQETQYF.

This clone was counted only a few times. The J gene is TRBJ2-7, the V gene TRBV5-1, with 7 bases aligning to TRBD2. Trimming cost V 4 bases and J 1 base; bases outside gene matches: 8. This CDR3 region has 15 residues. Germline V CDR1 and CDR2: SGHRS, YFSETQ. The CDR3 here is CASSLGLVASYEQYF. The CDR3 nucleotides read TGCGCCAGCAGCCTCGGACTAGTAGCATCCTACGAGCAGTACTTC.

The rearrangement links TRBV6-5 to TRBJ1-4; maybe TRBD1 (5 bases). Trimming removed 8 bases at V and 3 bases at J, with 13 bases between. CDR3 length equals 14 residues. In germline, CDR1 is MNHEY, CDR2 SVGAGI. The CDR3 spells CASVGGVSNEKLFF. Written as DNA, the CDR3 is TGTGCCAGCGTGGGAGGGGTCTCTAATGAAAAACTGTTTTTT.

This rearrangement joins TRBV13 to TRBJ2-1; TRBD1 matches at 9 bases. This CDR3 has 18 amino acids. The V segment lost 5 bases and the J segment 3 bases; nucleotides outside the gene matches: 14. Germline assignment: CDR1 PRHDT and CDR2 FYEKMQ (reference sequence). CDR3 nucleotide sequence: TGTGCCAGCAGCGCCGGACAGGGGAAGCGGGTCTTCTACAATGAGCAGTTCTTC. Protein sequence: CASSAGQGKRVFYNEQFF.

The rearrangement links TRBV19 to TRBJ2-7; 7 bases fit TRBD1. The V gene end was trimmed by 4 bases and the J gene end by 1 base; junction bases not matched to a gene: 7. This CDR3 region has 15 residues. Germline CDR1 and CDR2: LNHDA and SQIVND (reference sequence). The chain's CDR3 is CASSSNRGESYEQYF. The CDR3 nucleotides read TGTGCCAGTAGTAGTAACAGGGGTGAATCCTACGAGCAGTACTTC.

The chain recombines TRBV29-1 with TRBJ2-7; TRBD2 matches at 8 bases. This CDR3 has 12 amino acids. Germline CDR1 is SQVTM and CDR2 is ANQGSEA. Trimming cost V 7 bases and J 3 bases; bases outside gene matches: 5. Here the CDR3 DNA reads TGCAGCGCCCGGGGGGGTTTCTACGAGCAGTACTTC. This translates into CSARGGFYEQYF.

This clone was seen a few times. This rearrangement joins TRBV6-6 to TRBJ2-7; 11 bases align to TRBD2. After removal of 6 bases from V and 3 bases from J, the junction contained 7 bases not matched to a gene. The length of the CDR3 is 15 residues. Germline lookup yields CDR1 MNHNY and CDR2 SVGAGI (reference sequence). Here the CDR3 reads CASRERLAGSYEQYF. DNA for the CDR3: TGTGCCAGCAGGGAGAGACTAGCGGGGAGCTACGAGCAGTACTTC.

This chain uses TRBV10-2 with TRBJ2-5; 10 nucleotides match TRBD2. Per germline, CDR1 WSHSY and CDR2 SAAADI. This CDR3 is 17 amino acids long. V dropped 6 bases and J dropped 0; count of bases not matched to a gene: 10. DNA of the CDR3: TGCGCCAGCAGCGACATCAGAGCGGGGGGGAACCAAGAGACCCAGTACTTC. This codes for CASSDIRAGGNQETQYF.

The CDR3 sequence: CASSWTGQGSGYTF. CDR3 DNA sequence: TGTGCCAGCAGCTGGACGGGACAGGGGTCGGGCTACACCTTC. The V and J genes are TRBV5-4 and TRBJ1-2, with 10 positions matching TRBD1. V shed 3 bases and J 8 bases; nucleotides not matched to a gene: 7. The CDR3 totals 14 residues. Germline V gene data show CDR1 as SGHNT and CDR2 as YYREEE (reference sequence).

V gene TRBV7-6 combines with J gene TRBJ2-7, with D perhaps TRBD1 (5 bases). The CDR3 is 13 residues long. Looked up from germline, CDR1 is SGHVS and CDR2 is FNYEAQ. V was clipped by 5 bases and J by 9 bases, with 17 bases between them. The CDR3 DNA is TGTGCCAGCAGCCTCGAACAGGACATCAGGCAGTACTTC. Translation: CASSLEQDIRQYF.

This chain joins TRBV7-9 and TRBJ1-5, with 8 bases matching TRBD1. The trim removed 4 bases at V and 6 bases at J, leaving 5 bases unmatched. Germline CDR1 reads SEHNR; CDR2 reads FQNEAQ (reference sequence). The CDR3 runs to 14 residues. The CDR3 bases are TGTGCCAGCAGCTACGGACAGGGTTTTCAGCCCCAGCATTTT. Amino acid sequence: CASSYGQGFQPQHF.

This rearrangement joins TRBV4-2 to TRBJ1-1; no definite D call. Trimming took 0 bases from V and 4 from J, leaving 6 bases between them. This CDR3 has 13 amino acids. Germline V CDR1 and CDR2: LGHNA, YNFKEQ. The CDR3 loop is CASSQDGVTEAFF. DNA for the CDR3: TGTGCCAGCAGCCAAGACGGGGTCACTGAAGCTTTCTTT.

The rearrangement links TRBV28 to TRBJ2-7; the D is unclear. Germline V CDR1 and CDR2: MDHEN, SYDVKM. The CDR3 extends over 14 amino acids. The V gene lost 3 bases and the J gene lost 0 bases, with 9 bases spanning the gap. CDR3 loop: CASSFGRNSYEQYF. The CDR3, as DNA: TGTGCCAGCAGTTTTGGCAGAAACTCCTACGAGCAGTACTTC.

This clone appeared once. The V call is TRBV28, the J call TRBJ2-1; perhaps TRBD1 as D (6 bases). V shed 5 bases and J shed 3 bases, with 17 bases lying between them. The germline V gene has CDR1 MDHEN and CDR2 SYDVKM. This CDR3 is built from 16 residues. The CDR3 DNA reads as TGTGCCAGCAGTCCACAGGGAATTCGGGGCTACAATGAGCAGTTCTTC. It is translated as CASSPQGIRGYNEQFF.

CDR3 amino acids: CASSGQGTKQPQHF. In nucleotides, the CDR3 is TGTGCCAGCAGTGGACAGGGAACAAAACAGCCCCAGCATTTT. The chain combines TRBV25-1 with TRBJ1-5; 7 bases line up with TRBD1. The length of the CDR3 is 14 residues. With 4 bases clipped from V and 7 bases from J, the junction kept 7 bases outside the gene matches. Per germline, CDR1 MGHDK and CDR2 SYGVNS.

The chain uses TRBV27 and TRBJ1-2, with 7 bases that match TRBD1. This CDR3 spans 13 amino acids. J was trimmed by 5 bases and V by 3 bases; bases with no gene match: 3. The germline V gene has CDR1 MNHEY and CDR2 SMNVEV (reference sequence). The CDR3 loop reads CASSFTGEYGYTF. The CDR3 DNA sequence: TGTGCCAGCAGTTTTACAGGGGAGTATGGCTACACCTTC.

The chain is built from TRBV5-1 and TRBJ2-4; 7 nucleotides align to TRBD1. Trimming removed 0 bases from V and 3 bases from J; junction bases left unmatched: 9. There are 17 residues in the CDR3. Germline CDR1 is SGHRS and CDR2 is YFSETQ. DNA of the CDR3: TGCGCCAGCAGCTTGGTTGCGGCAGGGGGTCTCAAAAACATTCAGTACTTC. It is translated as CASSLVAAGGLKNIQYF.

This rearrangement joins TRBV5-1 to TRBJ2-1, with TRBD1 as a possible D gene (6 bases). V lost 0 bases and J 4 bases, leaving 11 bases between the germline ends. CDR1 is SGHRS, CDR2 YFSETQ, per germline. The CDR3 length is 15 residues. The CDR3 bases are TGCGCCAGCAGCTTGGTTCAGGGGCAATACAATGAGCAGTTCTTC. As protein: CASSLVQGQYNEQFF.

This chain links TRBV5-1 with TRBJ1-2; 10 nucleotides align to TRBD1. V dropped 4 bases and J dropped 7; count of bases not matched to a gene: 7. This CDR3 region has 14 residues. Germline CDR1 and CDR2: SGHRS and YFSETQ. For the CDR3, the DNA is TGCGCCAGCAGCGGGGGGACAGGGGTCGGTGGCTACACCTTC. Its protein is CASSGGTGVGGYTF.

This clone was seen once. CDR3 sequence: CATSEREVRPPINQPQHF. The CDR3 DNA is TGTGCCACCAGTGAGCGTGAGGTGCGGCCGCCTATCAATCAGCCCCAGCATTTT. The rearrangement joins TRBV24-1 to TRBJ1-5, with D uncertain. The CDR3 length is 18 residues. Germline V gene sequence: CDR1 KGHDR, CDR2 SFDVKD. The V and J ends lost 4 bases and 3 bases respectively, with 21 bases between them.

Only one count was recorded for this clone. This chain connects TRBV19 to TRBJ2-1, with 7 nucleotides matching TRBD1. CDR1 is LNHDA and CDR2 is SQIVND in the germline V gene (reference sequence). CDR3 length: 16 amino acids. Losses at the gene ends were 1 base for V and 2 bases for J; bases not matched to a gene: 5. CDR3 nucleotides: TGTGCCAGTAGTATAGTACCCGGGACAGCCTACAATGAGCAGTTCTTC. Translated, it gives CASSIVPGTAYNEQFF.

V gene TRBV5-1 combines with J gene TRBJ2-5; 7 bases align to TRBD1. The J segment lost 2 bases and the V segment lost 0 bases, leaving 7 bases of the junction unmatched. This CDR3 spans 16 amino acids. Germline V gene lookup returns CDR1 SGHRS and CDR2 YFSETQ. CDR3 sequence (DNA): TGCGCCAGCAGCTTGGTAGGGACAGACATACAAGAGACCCAGTACTTC. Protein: CASSLVGTDIQETQYF.

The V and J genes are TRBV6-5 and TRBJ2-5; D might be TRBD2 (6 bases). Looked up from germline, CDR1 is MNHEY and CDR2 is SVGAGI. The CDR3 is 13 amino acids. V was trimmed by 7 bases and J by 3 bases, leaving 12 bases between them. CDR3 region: CASMRGLKETQYF. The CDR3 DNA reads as TGTGCCAGCATGAGGGGACTGAAAGAGACCCAGTACTTC.

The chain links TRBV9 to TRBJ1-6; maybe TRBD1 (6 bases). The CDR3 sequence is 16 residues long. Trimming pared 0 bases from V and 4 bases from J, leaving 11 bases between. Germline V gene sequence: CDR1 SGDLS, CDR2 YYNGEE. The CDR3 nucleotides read TGTGCCAGCAGCGTAGCCACAGGGACATATAATTCACCCCTCCACTTT. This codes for CASSVATGTYNSPLHF.

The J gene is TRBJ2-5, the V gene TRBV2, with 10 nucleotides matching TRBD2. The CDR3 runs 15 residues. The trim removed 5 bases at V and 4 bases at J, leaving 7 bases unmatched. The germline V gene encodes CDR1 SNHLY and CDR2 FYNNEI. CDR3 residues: CASSLIAGGGETQYF. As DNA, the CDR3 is TGTGCCAGCAGTCTAATAGCGGGAGGAGGAGAGACCCAGTACTTC.

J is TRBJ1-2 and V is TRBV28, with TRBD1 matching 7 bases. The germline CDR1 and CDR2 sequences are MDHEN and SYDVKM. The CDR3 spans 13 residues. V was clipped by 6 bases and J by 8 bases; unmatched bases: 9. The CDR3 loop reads CASSVSGGLGYTF. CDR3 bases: TGTGCCAGCAGCGTCTCAGGGGGATTAGGCTACACCTTC.

CDR3 amino acids: CASSTFWSRDSDNEQFF. CDR3 nucleotides: TGTGCCAGCAGTACCTTTTGGTCTCGGGACTCGGACAATGAGCAGTTCTTC. J is TRBJ2-1 and V is TRBV28, with TRBD2 as a possible D gene (6 bases). The germline V gene has CDR1 MDHEN and CDR2 SYDVKM. V was cut by 5 bases and J by 5 bases, with 22 bases left in between. The CDR3 runs to 17 residues. The whole variable domain, remainder taken from reference TRBV28 and TRBJ2-1, is DVKVTQSSRYLVKRTGEKVFLECVQDMDHENMFWYRQDPGLGLRLIYFSYDVKMKEKGDIPEGYSVSREKKERFSLILESASTNQTSMYLCASSTFWSRDSDNEQFFGPGTRLTVL.

CDR3 in amino acids: CAWSAGPPRGKLFF. CDR3 DNA sequence: TGTGCCTGGAGTGCGGGACCACCTAGGGGGAAACTGTTTTTT. The chain recombines TRBV30 with TRBJ1-4; a possible D gene is TRBD1 (6 bases). CDR3 size: 14 residues. The germline gives CDR1 GTSNPN, CDR2 SVGIG (reference sequence). V was shortened by 1 base and J by 11 bases, with 17 bases between the two germline ends.

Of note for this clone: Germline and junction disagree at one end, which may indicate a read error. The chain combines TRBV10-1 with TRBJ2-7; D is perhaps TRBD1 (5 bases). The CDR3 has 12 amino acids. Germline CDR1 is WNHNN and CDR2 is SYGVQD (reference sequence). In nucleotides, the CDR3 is TGCGCCAGCAGTGAGTCAAACAGGCCCAGTTCTTTC. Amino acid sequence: CASSESNRPSSF.